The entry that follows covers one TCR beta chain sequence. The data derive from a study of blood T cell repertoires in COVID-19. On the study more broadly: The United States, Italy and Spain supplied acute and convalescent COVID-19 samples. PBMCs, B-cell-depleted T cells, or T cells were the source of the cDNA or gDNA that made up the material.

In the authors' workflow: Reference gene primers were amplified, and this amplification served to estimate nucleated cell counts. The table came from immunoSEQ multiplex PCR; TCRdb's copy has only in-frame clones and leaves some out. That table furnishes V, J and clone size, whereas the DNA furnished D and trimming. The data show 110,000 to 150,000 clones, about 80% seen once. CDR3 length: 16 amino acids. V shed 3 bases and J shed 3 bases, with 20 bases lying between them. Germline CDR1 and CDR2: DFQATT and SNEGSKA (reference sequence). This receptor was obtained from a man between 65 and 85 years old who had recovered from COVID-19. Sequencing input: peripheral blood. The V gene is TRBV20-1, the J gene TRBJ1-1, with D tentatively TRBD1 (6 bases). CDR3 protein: CSASQPYGQHDTEAFF. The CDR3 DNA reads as TGCAGTGCTAGTCAGCCCTATGGACAGCATGACACTGAAGCTTTCTTT.